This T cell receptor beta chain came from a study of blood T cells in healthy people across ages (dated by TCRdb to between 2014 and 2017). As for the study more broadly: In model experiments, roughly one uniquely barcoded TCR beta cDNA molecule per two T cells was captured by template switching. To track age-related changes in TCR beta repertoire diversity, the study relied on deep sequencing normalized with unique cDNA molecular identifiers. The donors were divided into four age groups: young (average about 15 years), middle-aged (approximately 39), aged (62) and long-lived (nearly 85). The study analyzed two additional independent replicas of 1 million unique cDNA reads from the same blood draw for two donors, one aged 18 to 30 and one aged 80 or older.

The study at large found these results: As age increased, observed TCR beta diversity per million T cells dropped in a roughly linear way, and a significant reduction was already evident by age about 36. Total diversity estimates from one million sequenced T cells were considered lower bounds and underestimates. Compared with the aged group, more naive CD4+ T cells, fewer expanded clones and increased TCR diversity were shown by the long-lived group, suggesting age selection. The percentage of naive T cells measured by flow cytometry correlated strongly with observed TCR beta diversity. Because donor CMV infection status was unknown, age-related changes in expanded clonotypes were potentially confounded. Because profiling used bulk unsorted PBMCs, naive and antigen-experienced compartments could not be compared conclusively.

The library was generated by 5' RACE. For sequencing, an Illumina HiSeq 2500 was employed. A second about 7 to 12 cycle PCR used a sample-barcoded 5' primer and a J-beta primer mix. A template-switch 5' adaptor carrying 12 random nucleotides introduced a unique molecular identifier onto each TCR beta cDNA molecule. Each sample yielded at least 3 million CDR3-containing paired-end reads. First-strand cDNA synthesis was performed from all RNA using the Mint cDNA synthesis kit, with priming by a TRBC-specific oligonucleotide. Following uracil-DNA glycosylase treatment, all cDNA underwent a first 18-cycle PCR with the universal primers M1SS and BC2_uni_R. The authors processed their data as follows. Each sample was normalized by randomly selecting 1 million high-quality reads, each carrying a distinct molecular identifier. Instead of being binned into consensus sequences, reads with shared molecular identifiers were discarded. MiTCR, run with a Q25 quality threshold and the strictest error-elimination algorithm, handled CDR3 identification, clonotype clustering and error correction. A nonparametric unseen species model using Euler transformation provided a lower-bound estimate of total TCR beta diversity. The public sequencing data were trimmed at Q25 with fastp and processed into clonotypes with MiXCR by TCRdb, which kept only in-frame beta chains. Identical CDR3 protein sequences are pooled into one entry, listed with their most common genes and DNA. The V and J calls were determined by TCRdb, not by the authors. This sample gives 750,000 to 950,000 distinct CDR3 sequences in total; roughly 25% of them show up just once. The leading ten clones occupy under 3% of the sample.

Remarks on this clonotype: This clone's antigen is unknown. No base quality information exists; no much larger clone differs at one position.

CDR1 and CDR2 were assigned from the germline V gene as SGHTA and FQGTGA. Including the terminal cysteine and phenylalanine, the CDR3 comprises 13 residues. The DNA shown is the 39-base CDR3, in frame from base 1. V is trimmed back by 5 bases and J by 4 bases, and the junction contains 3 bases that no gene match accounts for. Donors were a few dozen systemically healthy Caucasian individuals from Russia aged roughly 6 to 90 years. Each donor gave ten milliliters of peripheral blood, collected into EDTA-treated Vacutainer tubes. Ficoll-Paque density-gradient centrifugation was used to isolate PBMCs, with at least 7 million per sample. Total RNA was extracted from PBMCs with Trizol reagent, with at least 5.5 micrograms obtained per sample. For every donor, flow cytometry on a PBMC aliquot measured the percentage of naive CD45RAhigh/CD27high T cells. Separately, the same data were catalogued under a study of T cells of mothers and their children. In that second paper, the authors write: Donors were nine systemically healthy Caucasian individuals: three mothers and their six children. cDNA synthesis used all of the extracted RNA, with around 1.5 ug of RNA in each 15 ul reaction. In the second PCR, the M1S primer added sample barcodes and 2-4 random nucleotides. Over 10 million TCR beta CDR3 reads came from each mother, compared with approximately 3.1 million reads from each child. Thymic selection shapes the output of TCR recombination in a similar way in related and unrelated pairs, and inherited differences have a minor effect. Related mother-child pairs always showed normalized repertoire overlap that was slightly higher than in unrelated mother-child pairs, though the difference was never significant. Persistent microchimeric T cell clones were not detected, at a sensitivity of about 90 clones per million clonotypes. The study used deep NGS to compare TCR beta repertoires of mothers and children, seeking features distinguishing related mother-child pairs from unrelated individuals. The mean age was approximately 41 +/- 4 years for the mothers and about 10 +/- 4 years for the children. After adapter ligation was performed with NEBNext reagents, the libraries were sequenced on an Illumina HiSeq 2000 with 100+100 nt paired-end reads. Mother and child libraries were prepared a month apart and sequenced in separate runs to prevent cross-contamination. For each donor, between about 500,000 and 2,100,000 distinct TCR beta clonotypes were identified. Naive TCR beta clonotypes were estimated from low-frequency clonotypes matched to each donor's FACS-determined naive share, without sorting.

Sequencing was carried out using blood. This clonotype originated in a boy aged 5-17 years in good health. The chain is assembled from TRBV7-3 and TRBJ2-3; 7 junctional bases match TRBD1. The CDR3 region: CASSDREADTQYF. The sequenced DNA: TGTGCCAGCAGCGACAGGGAAGCAGATACGCAGTATTTT.